The 12 T cell receptor beta chains below all came from one sample that was sequenced in a study of T cells in narcolepsy. This table comes from immunoSEQ multiplex PCR, and its TCRdb copy is limited to in-frame clones, with some not included. Here the sample spans tens of thousands of clones, approximately 62% being singletons. Input material: memory (CD45RA-) CD4+ T cells from blood. The receptors derive from a human donor in good health.

This clone was seen more than once but under ten times. The V call is TRBV4-1, the J call TRBJ2-7, with D perhaps TRBD2 (6 bases). Trimming removed 4 bases at V and 4 bases at J, with 14 bases between. Per germline, CDR1 MGHRA and CDR2 YSYEKL. The CDR3 has 14 amino acids. The CDR3 DNA is TGCGCCAGCAGCCGAATTCCGCGGGGTTACGAGCAGTACTTC. Translating gives CASSRIPRGYEQYF.

The V call is TRBV7-9, the J call TRBJ1-3; the match to TRBD1 covers 7 bases. Germline CDR1 SEHNR, CDR2 FQNEAQ (reference sequence). J gave up 2 bases and V 4 bases, and 2 bases lay outside the gene matches. The CDR3 consists of 14 residues. CDR3 sequence reads: CASSSTGAGNTIYF. For the CDR3, the DNA is TGTGCCAGCAGCTCAACAGGGGCTGGAAACACCATATATTTT.

The chain has TRBV9 and TRBJ1-3; 7 nucleotides agree with TRBD1. The V and J ends lost 4 bases and 4 bases, in that order; junction bases with no gene match: 5. The CDR3 has 14 residues. Germline V CDR1 and CDR2: SGDLS, YYNGEE. The CDR3 DNA follows: TGTGCCAGCAGCACGACAGGGAACGGAAACACCATATATTTT. It is translated as CASSTTGNGNTIYF.

The chain has TRBV7-9 and TRBJ1-6, with D hard to call. This CDR3 has 12 residues. CDR1 and CDR2 (germline): SEHNR, FQNEAQ (reference sequence). V was clipped by 1 base and J by 8 bases, with 3 bases between them. As DNA, the CDR3 is TGTGCCAGCAGCTTAGATGATTCACCCCTCCACTTT. Residues: CASSLDDSPLHF.

This chain joins TRBV21-1 and TRBJ2-2; the table assigns TRBD2, which was not confirmed against the DNA. TRBV21-1 is marked as a pseudogene. The length of the CDR3 is 20 residues. The CDR3 sequence: CASSPPDSVAGEEYTGELFF. CDR3 nucleotides: TGTGCCAGCAGCCCCCCAGATTCGGTAGCGGGGGAGGAATACACCGGGGAGCTGTTTTTT.

V usage is TRBV6-1 and J usage is TRBJ2-7; tentatively, D is TRBD2 (6 bases). From germline, CDR1 is MNHNS and CDR2 SASEGT. Trimming took 6 bases from V and 6 from J, leaving 12 bases between them. The CDR3 sequence is 12 residues long. For the CDR3, the DNA is TGTGCCAGCAGGGAGGGATCACCCGAGCAGTACTTC. Translated, it gives CASREGSPEQYF.

The chain couples TRBV4-2 to TRBJ1-5, with D uncertain. The CDR3 consists of 15 residues. CDR1 is LGHNA, CDR2 YNFKEQ, per germline. Trimming pared 0 bases from V and 7 bases from J, leaving 13 bases between. CDR3 sequence: CASSQERGLRQPQHF. The DNA of the CDR3 is TGTGCCAGCAGCCAAGAACGGGGTTTGAGGCAGCCCCAGCATTTT.

The chain employs TRBV19 and TRBJ1-3; no clear D. Germline V gene data show CDR1 as LNHDA and CDR2 as SQIVND (reference sequence). V was pared by 1 base and J by 4 bases, with 14 bases between. The CDR3 spans 16 residues. Here the CDR3 DNA reads TGTGCCAGTAGTATAGCTGGGCCTGCGCAAGGAAACACCATATATTTT. Its protein product is CASSIAGPAQGNTIYF.

This clone has a handful of counts. CDR3 region: CASSRGRGGYNEQFF. CDR3 DNA: TGCGCCAGCAGCCGGGGCAGGGGAGGGTACAATGAGCAGTTCTTC. This chain connects TRBV4-3 to TRBJ2-1, with a tentative D call TRBD2 (7 bases). Germline V CDR1 and CDR2: LGHNA, YSLEER. The ends were cut back, 4 bases at V and 4 bases at J, with 14 bases in the middle. This CDR3 has 15 residues.

This clone was recorded only once. The chain uses TRBV28 and TRBJ2-2; TRBD1 is a possible D gene (6 bases). CDR1 and CDR2 from the germline V gene are MDHEN and SYDVKM. CDR3 length equals 15 residues. V was cut by 7 bases and J by 5 bases, with 17 bases left in between. CDR3 nucleotide sequence: TGTGCCAGCATCGGGGCCCAGGGGCTTACCGGGGAGCTGTTTTTT. This translates into CASIGAQGLTGELFF.

The gene calls are TRBV29-1 and TRBJ2-7, with 9 nucleotides matching TRBD1. Trimming took 7 bases from V and 3 from J; bases not matched to a gene: 10. CDR3 length: 14 residues. Per the germline V gene, CDR1 is SQVTM and CDR2 is ANQGSEA. In DNA form, the CDR3 reads TGCAGCGCCGGCGGACCGGGACAGGGCTACGAGCAGTACTTC. Its protein is CSAGGPGQGYEQYF.

This clone was observed a few times. The same CDR3 also results from other DNA sequences found in this sample. The chain combines TRBV15 with TRBJ2-3; possibly TRBD2 for D (5 bases). Germline V gene data show CDR1 as LNHNV and CDR2 as YYDKDF (reference sequence). CDR3 size: 13 residues. V lost 5 bases and J 3 bases, leaving 9 bases between the germline ends. Written as DNA, the CDR3 is TGTGCCACCAGCCACCGAGGGACAGATACGCAGTATTTT. Residues: CATSHRGTDTQYF.